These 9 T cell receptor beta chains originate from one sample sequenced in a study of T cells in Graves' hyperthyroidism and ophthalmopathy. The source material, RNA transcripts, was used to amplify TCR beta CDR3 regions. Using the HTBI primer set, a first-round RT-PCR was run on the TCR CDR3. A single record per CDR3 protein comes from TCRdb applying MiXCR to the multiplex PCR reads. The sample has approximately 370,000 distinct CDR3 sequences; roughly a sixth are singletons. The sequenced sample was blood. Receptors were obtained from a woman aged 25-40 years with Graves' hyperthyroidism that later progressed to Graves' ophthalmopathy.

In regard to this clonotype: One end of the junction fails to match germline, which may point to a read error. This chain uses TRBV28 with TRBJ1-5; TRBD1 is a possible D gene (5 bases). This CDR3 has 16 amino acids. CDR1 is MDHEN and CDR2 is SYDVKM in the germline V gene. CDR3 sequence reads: CAISGWLGELGQSQHF. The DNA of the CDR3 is TGTGCCATCAGCGGGTGGTTGGGGGAATTAGGTCAGTCCCAGCATTTT.

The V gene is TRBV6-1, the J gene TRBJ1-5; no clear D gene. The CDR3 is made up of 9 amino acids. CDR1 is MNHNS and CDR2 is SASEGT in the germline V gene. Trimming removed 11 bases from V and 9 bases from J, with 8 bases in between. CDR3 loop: CAPYGPQHF. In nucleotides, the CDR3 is TGTGCCCCCTATGGGCCCCAGCATTTT.

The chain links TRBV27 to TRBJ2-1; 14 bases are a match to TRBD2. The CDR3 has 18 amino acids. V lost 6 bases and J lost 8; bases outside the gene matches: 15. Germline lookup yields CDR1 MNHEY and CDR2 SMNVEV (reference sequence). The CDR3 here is CASSPRPRLAGGRHEQFF. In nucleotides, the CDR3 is TGTGCCAGCAGCCCCAGGCCCCGACTAGCGGGAGGGCGGCATGAGCAGTTCTTC.

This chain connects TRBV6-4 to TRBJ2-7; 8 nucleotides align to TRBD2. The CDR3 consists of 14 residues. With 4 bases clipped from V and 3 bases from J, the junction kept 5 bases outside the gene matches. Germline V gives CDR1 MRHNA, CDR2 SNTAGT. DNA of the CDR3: TGTGCCAGCAGTGTTGCGGGAGGTGTCTACGAGCAGTACTTC. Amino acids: CASSVAGGVYEQYF.

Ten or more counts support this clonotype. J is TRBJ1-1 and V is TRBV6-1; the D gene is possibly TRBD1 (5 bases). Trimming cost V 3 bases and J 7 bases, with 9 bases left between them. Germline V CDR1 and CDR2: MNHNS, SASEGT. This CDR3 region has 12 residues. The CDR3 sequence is CASSDGTDEAFF. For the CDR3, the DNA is TGTGCCAGCAGTGATGGGACGGATGAAGCTTTCTTT.

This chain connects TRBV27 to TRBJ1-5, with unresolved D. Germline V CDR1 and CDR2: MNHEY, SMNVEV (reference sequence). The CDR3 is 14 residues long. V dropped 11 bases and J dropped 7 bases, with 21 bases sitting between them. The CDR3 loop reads CAGTDLGSGQPQHF. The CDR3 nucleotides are TGTGCCGGCACAGACCTTGGGAGTGGGCAGCCCCAGCATTTT.

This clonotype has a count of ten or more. The CDR3 reads CASSRTGLNYEQYF. CDR3 nucleotide sequence: TGTGCCAGCAGCCGGACAGGTTTAAACTACGAGCAGTACTTC. The chain joins TRBV11-2 to TRBJ2-7; 7 positions agree with TRBD1. Germline V gene sequence: CDR1 SGHAT, CDR2 FQNNGV. V gave up 5 bases and J gave up 3 bases; unmatched junction bases: 7. The CDR3 runs 14 residues.

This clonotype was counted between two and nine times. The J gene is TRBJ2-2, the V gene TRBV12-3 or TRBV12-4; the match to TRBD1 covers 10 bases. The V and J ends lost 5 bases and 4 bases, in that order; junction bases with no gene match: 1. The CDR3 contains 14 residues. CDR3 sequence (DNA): TGTGCCAGCAGTCGGACAGGGGGCACCGGGGAGCTGTTTTTT. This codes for CASSRTGGTGELFF.

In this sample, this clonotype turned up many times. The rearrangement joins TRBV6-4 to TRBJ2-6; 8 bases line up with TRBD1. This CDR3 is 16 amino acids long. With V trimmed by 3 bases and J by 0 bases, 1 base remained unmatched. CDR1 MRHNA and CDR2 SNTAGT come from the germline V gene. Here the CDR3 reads CASSETGGSGANVLTF. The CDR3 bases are TGTGCCAGCAGTGAAACAGGGGGCTCTGGGGCCAACGTCCTGACTTTC.